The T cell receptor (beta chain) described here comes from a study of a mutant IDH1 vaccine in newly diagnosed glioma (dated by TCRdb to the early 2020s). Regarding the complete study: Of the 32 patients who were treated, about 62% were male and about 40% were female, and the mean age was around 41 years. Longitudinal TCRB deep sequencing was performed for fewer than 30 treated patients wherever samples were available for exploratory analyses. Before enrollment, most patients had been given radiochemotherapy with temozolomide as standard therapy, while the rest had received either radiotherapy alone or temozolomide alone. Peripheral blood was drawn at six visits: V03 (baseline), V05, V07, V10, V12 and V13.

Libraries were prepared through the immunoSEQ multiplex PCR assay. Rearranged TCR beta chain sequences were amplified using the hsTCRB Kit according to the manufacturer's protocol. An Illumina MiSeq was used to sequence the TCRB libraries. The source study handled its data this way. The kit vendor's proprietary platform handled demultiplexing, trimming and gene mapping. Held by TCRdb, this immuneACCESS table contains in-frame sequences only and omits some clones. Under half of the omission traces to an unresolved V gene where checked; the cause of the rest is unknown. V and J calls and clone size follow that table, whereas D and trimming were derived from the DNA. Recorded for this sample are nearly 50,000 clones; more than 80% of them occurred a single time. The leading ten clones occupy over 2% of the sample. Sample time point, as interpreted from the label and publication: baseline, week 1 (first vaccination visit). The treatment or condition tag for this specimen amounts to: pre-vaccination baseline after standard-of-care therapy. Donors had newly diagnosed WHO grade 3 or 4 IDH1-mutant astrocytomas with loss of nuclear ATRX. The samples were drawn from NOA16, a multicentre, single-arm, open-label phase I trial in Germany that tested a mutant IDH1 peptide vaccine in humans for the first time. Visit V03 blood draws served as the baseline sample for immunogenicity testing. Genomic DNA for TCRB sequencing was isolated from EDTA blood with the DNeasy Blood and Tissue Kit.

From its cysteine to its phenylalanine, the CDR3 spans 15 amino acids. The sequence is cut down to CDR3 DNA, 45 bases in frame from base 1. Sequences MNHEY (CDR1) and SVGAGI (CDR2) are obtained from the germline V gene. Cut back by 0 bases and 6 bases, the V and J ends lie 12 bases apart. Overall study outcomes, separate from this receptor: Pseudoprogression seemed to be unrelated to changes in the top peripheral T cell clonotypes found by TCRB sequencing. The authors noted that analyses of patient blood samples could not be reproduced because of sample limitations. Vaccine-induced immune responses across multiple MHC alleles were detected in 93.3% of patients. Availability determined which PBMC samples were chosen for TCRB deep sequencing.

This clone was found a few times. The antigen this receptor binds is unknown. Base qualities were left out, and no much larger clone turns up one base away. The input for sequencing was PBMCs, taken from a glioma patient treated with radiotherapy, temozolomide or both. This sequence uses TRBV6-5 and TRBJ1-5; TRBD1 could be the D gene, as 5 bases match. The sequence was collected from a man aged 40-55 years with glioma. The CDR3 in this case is CASSYSGFGGQPQHF. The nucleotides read TGTGCCAGCAGTTACTCGGGGTTTGGGGGTCAGCCCCAGCATTTT.